The 6 T cell receptor beta chains reported below all come from one sample, sequenced in a study of esophageal squamous cell carcinoma under preoperative chemotherapy. From the PCR reads, TCRdb called clonotypes with MiXCR, one entry per CDR3 protein. Of over 15,000 distinct CDR3 sequences in the sample, approximately 50% are singletons; the top ten hold approximately 31%. The sample's time point: before preoperative PTX-NDP chemotherapy. The sample was acquired from a patient given preoperative chemotherapy. These receptors all stem from a human donor with esophageal squamous cell carcinoma. The donor label of this sample is uncertain.

The chain uses TRBV12-3 or TRBV12-4 and TRBJ2-1; 9 positions agree with TRBD2. The end of the DNA fits TRBJ2-5 better, so the J call may be wrong. The CDR3 is 16 residues long. This chain's CDR3 is CASSLGGRGGQETQYF. CDR3 DNA: TGTGCCAGCAGTTTGGGGGGGCGGGGGGGCCAAGAGACCCAGTACTTC.

This chain uses TRBV12-3 or TRBV12-4 with TRBJ2-3, with D unclear. The tail of the sequence fits TRBJ2-7 better, so the J call may be wrong. This CDR3 contains 11 residues. This CDR3 is CASRSKDTQYF. In nucleotides, the CDR3 is TGTGCCAGCAGAAGCAAAGATACGCAGTACTTC.

This clonotype has just a few counts. The chain is built from TRBV7-3 and TRBJ2-3; D call uncertain. CDR3 length: 15 amino acids. V was cut by 9 bases and J by 5 bases, with 21 bases left in between. Germline values: CDR1 SGHTA, CDR2 FQGTGA. This chain's CDR3 is CARGAGGGEKDTQYF. The CDR3 coding sequence is TGTGCCAGGGGCGCTGGTGGCGGTGAGAAAGATACGCAGTATTTT.

This chain links TRBV7-9 with TRBJ2-5; 11 bases match TRBD1. Gene TRBJ2-7 matches the end of the DNA better, so the J call may be wrong. The germline V gene encodes CDR1 SEHNR and CDR2 FQNEAQ (reference sequence). This CDR3 contains 15 residues. CDR3 bases: TGTGCCAGCAGACGCGTGGGACAGGGGGCCTACGAGCAGTACTTC. Protein sequence: CASRRVGQGAYEQYF.

About this clonotype: Just one base apart from a much larger clone, this may be a read error. The J gene is TRBJ2-3, the V gene TRBV7-6; 9 nucleotides line up with TRBD2. TRBJ2-1 matches the DNA end more closely, so the J call is doubtful. CDR1 is SGHVS, CDR2 FNYEAQ, per germline. This CDR3 is 15 amino acids long. The CDR3 DNA is TGTGCCAGCAGCAACGGGGCGGGAGGGTCAGAGACCCAGTTCTTC. Encoded protein: CASSNGAGGSETQFF.

The chain is built from TRBV27 and TRBJ2-2, with D possibly being TRBD1 (6 bases). The germline gives CDR1 MNHEY, CDR2 SMNVEV (reference sequence). The CDR3 covers 15 residues. The ends were cut back, 10 bases at V and 4 bases at J, with 19 bases in the middle. The CDR3 DNA sequence: TGTGCCACACAAGACGCAGGGGTTAGCACCGGGGAGCTGTTTTTT. It encodes CATQDAGVSTGELFF.